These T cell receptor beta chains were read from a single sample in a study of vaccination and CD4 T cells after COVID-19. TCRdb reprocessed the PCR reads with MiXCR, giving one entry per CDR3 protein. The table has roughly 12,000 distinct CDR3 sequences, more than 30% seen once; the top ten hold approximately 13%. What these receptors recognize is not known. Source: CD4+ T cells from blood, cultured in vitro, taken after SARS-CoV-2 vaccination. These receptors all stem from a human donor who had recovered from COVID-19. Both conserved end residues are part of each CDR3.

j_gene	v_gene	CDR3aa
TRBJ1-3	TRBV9	CASSQTGTGNTIYF
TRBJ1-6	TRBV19	CASKDRGQNNSPLHF
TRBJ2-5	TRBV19	CASSIELISQETQYF
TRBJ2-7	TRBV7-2	CASSRSFLRGYEQYF
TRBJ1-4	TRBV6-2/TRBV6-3	CASSSSGTGHEKLFF
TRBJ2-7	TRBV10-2	CASVLTGTGTGGQYF
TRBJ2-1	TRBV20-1	CSARVGGSDNEQFF
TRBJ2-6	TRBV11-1	CASSFRQGTSGANVLTF
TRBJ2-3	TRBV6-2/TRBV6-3	CASSYYDRVQNTQYF
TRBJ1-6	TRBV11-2	CASRPRSYNSPLHF
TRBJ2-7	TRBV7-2	CASSAGLAGLYEQYF
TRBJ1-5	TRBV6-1	CASSETRYSNQPQHF
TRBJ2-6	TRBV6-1	CASSEWAGVAGANVLTF
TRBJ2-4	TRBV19	CASSRRGDLAKNIQYF
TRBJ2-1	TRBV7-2	CASSRRIEGFNEQFF
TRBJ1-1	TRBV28	CASSLGTRGYTEAFF
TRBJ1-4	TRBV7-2	CASSLGLTGGATEKLFF
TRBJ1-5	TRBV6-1	CAHGTGGSNQPQHF
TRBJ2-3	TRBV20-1	CSAPPLSWPDTQYF
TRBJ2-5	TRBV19	CASSIRRRTGVGETQYF
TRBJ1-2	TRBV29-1	CSGGTAANYGYTF
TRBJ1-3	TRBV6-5	CASSYDSLPGNTIYF
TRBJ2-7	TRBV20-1	CSASLLAHSYEQYF